Sequencing of this T cell receptor (beta chain) was carried out in a study of regulatory T cells in long-lasting Graves disease. Study-wide background: It was over 5 years of antithyroid drugs, with positive TSH receptor antibodies, that meant persistent Graves' disease.

Findings and caveats of the study: Persistent patients shared more public clonotypes (2,741) than newly diagnosed patients (about 1,000). A limited number of samples was an acknowledged limitation. Among samples with persistent disease, TRBV28, TRBJ1-2 and TRBJ2-5 were favored.

Per the germline V gene, CDR1 is KGHSH and CDR2 is LQKENI. Trimming left V 2 bases short and J 10 bases short, with 12 bases between. The CDR3 runs 13 residues. The sample's time point: persistent/refractory GD, antithyroid drugs over 5 years with positive TRAb. The TCR library was prepared using RNA isolated from PBMCs. Turning to this clonotype: Its cognate antigen is unknown.

Combining iRepertoire HTBI primers with Arm-PCR of CDR3 regions, the authors built TCR beta libraries. TCRdb re-analysed the multiplex PCR reads in MiXCR, keeping a single row per CDR3 protein. This table holds approximately 360,000 distinct CDR3 sequences, more than 20% found once. The rearrangement uses TRBV18 and TRBJ2-4; tentatively, D is TRBD1 (6 bases). This clonotype was obtained from a woman aged 40 to 49 with Graves disease. Sample: peripheral blood mononuclear cells (PBMCs), taken when the disease was refractory, from a patient treated with antithyroid drugs. The CDR3 coding sequence is TGTGCCAGCTCACCAGTGGACAGCCGAATTCAGTACTTC. Protein: CASSPVDSRIQYF.